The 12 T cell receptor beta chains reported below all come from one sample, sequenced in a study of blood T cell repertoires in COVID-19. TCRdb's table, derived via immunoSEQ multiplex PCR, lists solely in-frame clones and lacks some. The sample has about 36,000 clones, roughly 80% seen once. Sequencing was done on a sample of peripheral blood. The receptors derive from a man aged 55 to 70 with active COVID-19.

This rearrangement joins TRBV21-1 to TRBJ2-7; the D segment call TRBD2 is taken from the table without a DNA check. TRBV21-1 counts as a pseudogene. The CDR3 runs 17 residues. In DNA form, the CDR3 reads TGTGCCAGCAGCCCCCGGGGTAGCGGGCCCAGCTCCTACGAGCAGTACTTC. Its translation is CASSPRGSGPSSYEQYF.

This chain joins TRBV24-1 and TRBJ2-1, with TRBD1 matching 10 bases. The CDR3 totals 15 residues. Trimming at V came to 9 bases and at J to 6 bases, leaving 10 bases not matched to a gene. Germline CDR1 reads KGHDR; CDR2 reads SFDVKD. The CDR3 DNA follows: TGTGCCACCGGCTCCGGGACAGGGGCCTTCAATGAGCAGTTCTTC. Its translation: CATGSGTGAFNEQFF.

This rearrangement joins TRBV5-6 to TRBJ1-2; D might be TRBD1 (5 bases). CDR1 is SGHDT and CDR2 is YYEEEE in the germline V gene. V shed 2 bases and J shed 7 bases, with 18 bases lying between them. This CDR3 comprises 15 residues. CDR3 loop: CASSFWSAGLGGYTF. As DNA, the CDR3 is TGTGCCAGCAGCTTCTGGTCGGCAGGGTTGGGTGGCTACACCTTC.

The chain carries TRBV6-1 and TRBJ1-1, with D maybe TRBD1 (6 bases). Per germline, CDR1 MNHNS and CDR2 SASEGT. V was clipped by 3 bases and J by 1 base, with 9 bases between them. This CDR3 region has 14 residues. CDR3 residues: CASSDRDTNTEAFF. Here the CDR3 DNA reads TGTGCCAGCAGTGACCGGGACACGAACACTGAAGCTTTCTTT.

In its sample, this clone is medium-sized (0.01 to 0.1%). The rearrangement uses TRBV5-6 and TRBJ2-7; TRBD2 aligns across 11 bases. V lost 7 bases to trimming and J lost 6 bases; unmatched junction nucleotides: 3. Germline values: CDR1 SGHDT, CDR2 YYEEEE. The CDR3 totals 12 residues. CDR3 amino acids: CASAGLAGEQYF. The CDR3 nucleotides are TGTGCCAGCGCCGGACTAGCGGGCGAGCAGTACTTC.

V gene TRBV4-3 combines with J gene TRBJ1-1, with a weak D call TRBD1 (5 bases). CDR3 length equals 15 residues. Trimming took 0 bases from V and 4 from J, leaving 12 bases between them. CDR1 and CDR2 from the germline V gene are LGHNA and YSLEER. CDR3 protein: CASSQDRGRGTEAFF. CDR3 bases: TGCGCCAGCAGCCAAGATCGGGGGAGGGGCACTGAAGCTTTCTTT.

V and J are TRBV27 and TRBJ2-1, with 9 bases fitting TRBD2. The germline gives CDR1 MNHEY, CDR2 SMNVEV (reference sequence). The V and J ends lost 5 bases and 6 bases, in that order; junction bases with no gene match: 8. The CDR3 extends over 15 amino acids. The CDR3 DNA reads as TGTGCCAGCAGTACACCGGGACTAGCTGTCAATGAGCAGTTCTTC. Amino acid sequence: CASSTPGLAVNEQFF.

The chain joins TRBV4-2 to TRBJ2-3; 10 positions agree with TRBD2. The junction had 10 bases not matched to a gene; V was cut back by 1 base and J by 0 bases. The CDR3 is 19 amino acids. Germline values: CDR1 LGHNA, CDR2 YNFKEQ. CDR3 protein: CASSQVLAGVGKSTDTQYF. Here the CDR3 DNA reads TGTGCCAGCAGCCAAGTCCTAGCGGGAGTGGGGAAGAGCACAGATACGCAGTATTTT.

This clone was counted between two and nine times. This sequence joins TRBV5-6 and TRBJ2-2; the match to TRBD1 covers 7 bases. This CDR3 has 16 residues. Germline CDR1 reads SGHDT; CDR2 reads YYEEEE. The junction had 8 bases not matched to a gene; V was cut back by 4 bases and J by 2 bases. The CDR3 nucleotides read TGTGCCAGCAGCCGGTACAGGGGAGCCAACACCGGGGAGCTGTTTTTT. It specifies CASSRYRGANTGELFF.

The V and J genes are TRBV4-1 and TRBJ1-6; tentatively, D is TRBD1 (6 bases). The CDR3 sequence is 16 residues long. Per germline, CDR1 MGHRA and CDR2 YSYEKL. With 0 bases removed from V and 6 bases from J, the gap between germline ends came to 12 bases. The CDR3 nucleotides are TGCGCCAGCAGCCAAGAAGGGGGTCTTAGTAATTCACCCCTCCACTTT. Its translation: CASSQEGGLSNSPLHF.

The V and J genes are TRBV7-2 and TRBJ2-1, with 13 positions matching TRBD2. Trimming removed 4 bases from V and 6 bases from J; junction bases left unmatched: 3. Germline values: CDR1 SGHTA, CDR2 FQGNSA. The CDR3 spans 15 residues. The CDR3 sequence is CASSSGLAGVNEQFF. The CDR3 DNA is TGTGCCAGCAGCTCCGGACTAGCGGGGGTCAATGAGCAGTTCTTC.

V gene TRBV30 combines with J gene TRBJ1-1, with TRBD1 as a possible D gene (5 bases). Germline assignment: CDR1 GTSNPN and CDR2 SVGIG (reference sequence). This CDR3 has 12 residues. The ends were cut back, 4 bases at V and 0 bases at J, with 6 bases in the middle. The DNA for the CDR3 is TGTGCCTGGACAGGGTTGAACACTGAAGCTTTCTTT. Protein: CAWTGLNTEAFF.